The next 12 T cell receptor beta chains were all read from a single sample in a study of patients and donors after allogeneic stem cell transplantation. MiXCR, applied by TCRdb to the RT-PCR reads, yields one record per CDR3 protein. The sample shows 400,000 to 500,000 distinct CDR3 sequences, approximately 16% of them seen only once. The specimen was blood, either unsorted or a sorted T cell fraction (not recorded which). These receptor sequences come from a human donor who was either an allogeneic HSCT recipient or a stem cell or donor lymphocyte infusion donor (not recorded which). It is not recorded whose cells these are; they may come from a transplant donor.

This clonotype was recorded many times. CDR3 protein: CASSPLNPGLASGELFF. The CDR3 coding sequence is TGTGCCAGCAGCCCCCTCAACCCGGGACTAGCTTCCGGGGAGCTGTTTTTT. This rearrangement joins TRBV14 to TRBJ2-2; 9 nucleotides align to TRBD2. V shed 4 bases and J 6 bases; nucleotides not matched to a gene: 12. Germline CDR1 and CDR2: SGHDN and FVKESK. The CDR3 sequence is 17 residues long.

The sample holds a few counts of this clonotype. CDR3 nucleotides: TGTGCCTATGGGGACAACTCCTACGAGCAGTACTTC. Amino acids: CAYGDNSYEQYF. This chain links TRBV30 with TRBJ2-7, with D tentatively TRBD1 (6 bases). V was trimmed by 7 bases and J by 0 bases, leaving 10 bases between them. The CDR3 contains 12 residues. In germline, CDR1 is GTSNPN, CDR2 SVGIG (reference sequence).

This clonotype was seen only a few times. The genes are TRBV7-9 and TRBJ1-6; possibly TRBD1 for D (5 bases). Trimming shortened V by 1 base and J by 9 bases, and 10 bases separated the two germline ends. The CDR3 runs 14 residues. Germline CDR1 is SEHNR and CDR2 is FQNEAQ (reference sequence). The CDR3 DNA sequence: TGTGCCAGCAGCTTAGTAGGGGTCAGTTCACCCCTCCACTTT. Its translation is CASSLVGVSSPLHF.

This clonotype has a single count. This chain connects TRBV2 to TRBJ2-3, with 11 positions matching TRBD2. CDR1 SNHLY and CDR2 FYNNEI come from the germline V gene. This CDR3 spans 18 amino acids. V shed 5 bases, J shed 0 bases, and the junction held 10 bases outside the gene matches. CDR3 amino acids: CASSKASGGRTSTDTQYF. The CDR3 DNA reads TGTGCCAGCAGTAAGGCTAGCGGGGGGCGAACTAGCACAGATACGCAGTATTTT.

This chain connects TRBV5-1 to TRBJ2-7; 9 bases line up with TRBD1. Germline loops: CDR1 SGHRS, CDR2 YFSETQ. This CDR3 comprises 15 residues. V shed 0 bases and J 4 bases; nucleotides not matched to a gene: 5. CDR3 loop: CASSLDGQGPYEQYF. Here the CDR3 DNA reads TGCGCCAGCAGCTTGGATGGACAGGGGCCTTACGAGCAGTACTTC.

This clonotype has a handful of counts. The chain joins TRBV2 to TRBJ1-1; TRBD1 aligns across 8 bases. The CDR3 is 16 amino acids. Looked up from germline, CDR1 is SNHLY and CDR2 is FYNNEI. J was trimmed by 0 bases and V by 9 bases; bases with no gene match: 12. The CDR3 here is CARQGVYKVMNTEAFF. CDR3 coding DNA: TGTGCCAGACAGGGGGTATACAAGGTCATGAACACTGAAGCTTTCTTT.

This clonotype was observed a few times. The J gene is TRBJ2-1, the V gene TRBV12-3 or TRBV12-4; either TRBD1 or TRBD2 may supply D (6 bases each). V gave up 5 bases and J gave up 9 bases, with 17 bases separating them. This CDR3 is built from 14 residues. In nucleotides, the CDR3 is TGTGCCAGCAGTCAAATTAGGGGGGCGGGTGAGCAGTTCTTC. This codes for CASSQIRGAGEQFF.

The chain uses TRBV5-1 and TRBJ2-5, with D possibly TRBD1 on 6 matching bases. Trimming took 1 base from V and 1 from J, leaving 11 bases between them. CDR1 SGHRS and CDR2 YFSETQ come from the germline V gene. The CDR3 is made up of 15 amino acids. The CDR3 nucleotides are TGCGCCAGCAGCTTGAATTACAGGGCCCAAGAGACCCAGTACTTC. This sequence encodes CASSLNYRAQETQYF.

V is TRBV11-2 and J is TRBJ1-1; no reliable D call. The CDR3 extends over 12 amino acids. Trimming took 5 bases from V and 12 from J, leaving 16 bases between them. The germline V gene has CDR1 SGHAT and CDR2 FQNNGV. The CDR3 here is CASSPPYQDSFF. The CDR3 DNA is TGTGCCAGCAGCCCGCCTTACCAGGATTCTTTCTTT. Using reference TRBV11-2 and TRBJ1-1 for the parts outside the CDR3, the full variable domain is EAGVAQSPRYKIIEKRQSVAFWCNPISGHATLYWYQQILGQGPKLLIQFQNNGVVDDSQLPKDRFSAERLKGVDSTLKIQPAKLEDSAVYLCASSPPYQDSFFGQGTRLTVV.

This clonotype has more than one count but fewer than ten. J is TRBJ2-7 and V is TRBV12-3 or TRBV12-4; 16 nucleotides align to TRBD2. V was pared by 6 bases and J by 2 bases, with 4 bases of the junction left unmatched. The CDR3 is 16 amino acids. The CDR3 bases are TGTGCCAGCAGCCCGGGACTAGCGGGAGGGCCCTACGAGCAGTACTTC. Translation: CASSPGLAGGPYEQYF.

There are a few counts of this clonotype. The chain joins TRBV12-3 or TRBV12-4 to TRBJ1-1; the D is unclear. The CDR3 contains 11 residues. Trimming took off 6 bases at V and 11 bases at J, with 13 bases between the two ends. This CDR3 reads CASSRAGPAFF. The CDR3, as DNA: TGTGCCAGCAGCCGAGCCGGACCCGCTTTCTTT.

V gene TRBV25-1 combines with J gene TRBJ2-7, with 7 bases identical to TRBD1. The CDR3 contains 13 residues. Germline V gene sequence: CDR1 MGHDK, CDR2 SYGVNS. J was trimmed by 0 bases and V by 10 bases; bases with no gene match: 6. The CDR3: CATQGDNSYEQYF. The CDR3, as DNA: TGTGCCACCCAGGGGGACAACTCCTACGAGCAGTACTTC.